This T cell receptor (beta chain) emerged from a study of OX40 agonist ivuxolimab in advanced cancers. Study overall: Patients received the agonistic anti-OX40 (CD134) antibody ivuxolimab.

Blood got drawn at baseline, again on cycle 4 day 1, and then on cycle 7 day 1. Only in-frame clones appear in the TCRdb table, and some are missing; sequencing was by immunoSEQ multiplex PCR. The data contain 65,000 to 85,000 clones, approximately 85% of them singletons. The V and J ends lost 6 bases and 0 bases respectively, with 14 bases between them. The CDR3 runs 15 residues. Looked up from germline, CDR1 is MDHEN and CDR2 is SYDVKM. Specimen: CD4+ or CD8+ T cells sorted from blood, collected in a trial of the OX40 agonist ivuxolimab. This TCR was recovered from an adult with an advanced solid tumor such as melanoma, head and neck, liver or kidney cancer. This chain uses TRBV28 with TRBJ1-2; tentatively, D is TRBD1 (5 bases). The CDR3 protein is CASSPVTDSNYGYTF. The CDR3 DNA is TGTGCCAGCAGCCCCGTGACAGATTCTAACTATGGCTACACCTTC.